This T cell receptor beta chain derives from a study of human T cells and chemical hapten exposure. Study overall: Per-sample variation in TCR yield stemmed mainly from small pooled library volume differences.

Many counts were recorded for this clonotype. The time point was: patch test 1, 2 weeks after DPC sensitization. Treatment in this sample: therapeutic diphenylcyclopropenone sensitization with weekly scalp DPC. The CDR3 covers 12 residues. Trimming pared 6 bases from V and 8 bases from J, leaving 16 bases between. Germline CDR1 and CDR2: SQVTM and ANQGSEA. TCRdb re-called the RACE reads through MiXCR, storing one row per CDR3 protein. The sample includes approximately 60,000 distinct CDR3 sequences, approximately 9.3% of them seen just once. The receptor was derived from a woman aged 40-49 years with alopecia areata. Some clones in this sample may be carry-over from other donors' samples. Sequencing was performed on whole blood, taken in connection with sensitization to the hapten diphenylcyclopropenone (DPC). The chain joins TRBV29-1 to TRBJ1-2; D gene unclear. CDR3 region: CSVDWGSGGYTF. DNA of the CDR3: TGCAGCGTGGATTGGGGATCTGGAGGCTACACCTTC.